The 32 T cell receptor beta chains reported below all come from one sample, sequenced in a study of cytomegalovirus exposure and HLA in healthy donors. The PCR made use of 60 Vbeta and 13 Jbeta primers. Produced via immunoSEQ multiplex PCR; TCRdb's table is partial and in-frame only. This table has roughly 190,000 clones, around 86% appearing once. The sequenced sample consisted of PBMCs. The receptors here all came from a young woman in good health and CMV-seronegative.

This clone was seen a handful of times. The CDR3 protein is CASSTGGGYEQYF. The CDR3 DNA follows: TGTGCCAGCAGTACAGGGGGGGGATACGAGCAGTACTTC. V is TRBV6-5 and J is TRBJ2-7; weak D call: TRBD1 (8 bases). Germline lookup yields CDR1 MNHEY and CDR2 SVGAGI. V lost 5 bases, J lost 4 bases, and 12 bases lay in between. The CDR3 runs 13 residues.

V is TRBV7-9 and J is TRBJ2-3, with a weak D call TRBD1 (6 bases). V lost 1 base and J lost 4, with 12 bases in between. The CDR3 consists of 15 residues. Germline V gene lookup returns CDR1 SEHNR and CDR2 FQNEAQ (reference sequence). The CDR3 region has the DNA TGTGCCAGCAGCTTAGTGGGGGCCATGGCAGATACGCAGTATTTT. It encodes CASSLVGAMADTQYF.

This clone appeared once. Written as DNA, the CDR3 is TGCGCCAGCAGCCACATGGGAGCGGGGGGGCCGTCCGGGGAGCTGTTTTTT. Protein product: CASSHMGAGGPSGELFF. The chain couples TRBV4-1 to TRBJ2-2; 10 bases fit TRBD2. The CDR3 length is 17 residues. The V segment lost 3 bases and the J segment 6 bases; nucleotides outside the gene matches: 10. Germline lookup yields CDR1 MGHRA and CDR2 YSYEKL.

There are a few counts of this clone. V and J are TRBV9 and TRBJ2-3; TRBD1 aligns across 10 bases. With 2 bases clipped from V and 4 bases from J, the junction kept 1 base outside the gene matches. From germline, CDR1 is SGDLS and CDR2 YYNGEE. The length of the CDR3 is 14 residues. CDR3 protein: CASSVGTGADTQYF. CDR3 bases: TGTGCCAGCAGCGTCGGGACAGGGGCAGATACGCAGTATTTT.

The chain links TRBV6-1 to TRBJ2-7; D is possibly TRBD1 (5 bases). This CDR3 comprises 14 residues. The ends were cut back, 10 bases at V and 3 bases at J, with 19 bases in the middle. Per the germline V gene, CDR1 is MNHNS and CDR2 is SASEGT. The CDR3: CATLMGPFDYEQYF. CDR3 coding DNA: TGTGCCACACTTATGGGGCCGTTTGACTACGAGCAGTACTTC.

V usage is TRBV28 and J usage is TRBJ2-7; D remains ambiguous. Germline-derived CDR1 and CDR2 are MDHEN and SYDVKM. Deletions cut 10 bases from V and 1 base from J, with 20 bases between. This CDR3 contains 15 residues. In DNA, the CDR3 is TGTGCCACCTTCTCGGGTGTCGATTTTTCCTACGAGCAGTACTTC. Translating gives CATFSGVDFSYEQYF.

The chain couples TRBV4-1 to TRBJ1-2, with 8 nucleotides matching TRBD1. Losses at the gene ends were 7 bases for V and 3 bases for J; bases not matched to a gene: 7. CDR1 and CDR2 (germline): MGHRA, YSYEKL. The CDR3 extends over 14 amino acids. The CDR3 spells CASTQGATDYGYTF. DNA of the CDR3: TGCGCCAGCACCCAGGGGGCTACTGACTATGGCTACACCTTC.

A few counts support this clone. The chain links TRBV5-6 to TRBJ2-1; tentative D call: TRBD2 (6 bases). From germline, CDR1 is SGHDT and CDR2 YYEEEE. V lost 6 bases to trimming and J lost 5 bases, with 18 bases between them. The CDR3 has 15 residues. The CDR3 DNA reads TGTGCCAGCACTCTCGGGAGTCCCTCACACAATGAGCAGTTCTTC. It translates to CASTLGSPSHNEQFF.

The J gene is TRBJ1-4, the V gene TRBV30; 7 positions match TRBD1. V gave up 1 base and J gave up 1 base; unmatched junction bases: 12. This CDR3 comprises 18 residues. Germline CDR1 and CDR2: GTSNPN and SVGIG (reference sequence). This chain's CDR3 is CAWSGYRGTVGTNEKLFF. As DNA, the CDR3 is TGTGCCTGGAGTGGTTACAGGGGAACAGTAGGAACTAATGAAAAACTGTTTTTT.

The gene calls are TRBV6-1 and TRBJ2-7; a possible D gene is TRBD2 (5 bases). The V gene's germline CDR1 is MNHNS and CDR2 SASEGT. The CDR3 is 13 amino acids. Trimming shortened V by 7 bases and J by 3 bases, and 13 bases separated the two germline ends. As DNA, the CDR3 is TGTGCCAGCATAACCGGGAACTTCTACGAGCAGTACTTC. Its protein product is CASITGNFYEQYF.

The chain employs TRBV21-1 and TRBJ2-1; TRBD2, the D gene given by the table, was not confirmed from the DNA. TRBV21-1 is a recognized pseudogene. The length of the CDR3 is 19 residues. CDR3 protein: CASSKVGRGGRGGYNEQFF. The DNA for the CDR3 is TGTGCCAGCAGCAAAGTTGGAAGGGGGGGGCGCGGGGGCTACAATGAGCAGTTCTTC.

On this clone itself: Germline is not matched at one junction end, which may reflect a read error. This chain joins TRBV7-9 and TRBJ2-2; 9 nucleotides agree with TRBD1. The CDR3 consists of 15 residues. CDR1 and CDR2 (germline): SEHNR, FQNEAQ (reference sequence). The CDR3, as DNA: TGTTCCAGCAGCTCCACAGGGGGCGCGACCGGGGAGCTGTTTTTT. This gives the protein CSSSSTGGATGELFF.

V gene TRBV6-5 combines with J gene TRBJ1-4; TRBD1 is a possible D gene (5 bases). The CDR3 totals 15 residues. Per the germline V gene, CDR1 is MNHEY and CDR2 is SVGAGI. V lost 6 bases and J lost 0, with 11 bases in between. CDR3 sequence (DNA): TGTGCCAGCAGCATACAGGAAGCAACTAATGAAAAACTGTTTTTT. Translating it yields CASSIQEATNEKLFF.

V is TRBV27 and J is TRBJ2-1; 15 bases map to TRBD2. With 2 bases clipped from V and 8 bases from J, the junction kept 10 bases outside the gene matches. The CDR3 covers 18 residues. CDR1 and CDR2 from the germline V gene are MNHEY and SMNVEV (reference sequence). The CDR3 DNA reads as TGTGCCAGCAGTTTACCCGGACTAGCGGGAGGGCCTTTCCATGAGCAGTTCTTC. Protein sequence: CASSLPGLAGGPFHEQFF.

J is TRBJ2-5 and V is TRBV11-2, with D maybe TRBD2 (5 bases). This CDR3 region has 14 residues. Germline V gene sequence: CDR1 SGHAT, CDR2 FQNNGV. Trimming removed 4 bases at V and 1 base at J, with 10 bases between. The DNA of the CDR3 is TGTGCCAGCAGCTACAGAGGGAGCCAAGAGACCCAGTACTTC. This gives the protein CASSYRGSQETQYF.

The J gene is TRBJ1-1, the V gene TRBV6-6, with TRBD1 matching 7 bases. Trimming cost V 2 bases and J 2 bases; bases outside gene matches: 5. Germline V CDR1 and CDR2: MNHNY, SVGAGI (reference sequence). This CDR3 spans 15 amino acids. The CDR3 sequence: CASSYTGTVNTEAFF. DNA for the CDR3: TGTGCCAGCAGTTACACCGGGACAGTAAACACTGAAGCTTTCTTT.

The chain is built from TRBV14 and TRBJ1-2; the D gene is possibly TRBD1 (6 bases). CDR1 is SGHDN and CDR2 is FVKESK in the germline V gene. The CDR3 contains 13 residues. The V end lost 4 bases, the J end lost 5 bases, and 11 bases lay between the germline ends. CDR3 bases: TGTGCCAGCAGCCCAGACAGGACTTATGGCTACACCTTC. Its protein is CASSPDRTYGYTF.

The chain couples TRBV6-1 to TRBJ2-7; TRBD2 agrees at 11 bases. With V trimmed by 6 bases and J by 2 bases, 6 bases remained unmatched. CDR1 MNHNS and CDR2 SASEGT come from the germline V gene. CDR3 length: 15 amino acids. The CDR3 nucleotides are TGTGCCAGCAGCCTACTAGCGGGAGTCGCCTACGAGCAGTACTTC. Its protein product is CASSLLAGVAYEQYF.

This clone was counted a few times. CDR3 bases: TGCGCCAGCAGTGAGGGGGGGGCTATGGCCTACGAGCAGTACTTC. Its protein product is CASSEGGAMAYEQYF. The genes are TRBV10-1 and TRBJ2-7; D is possibly TRBD2 (7 bases). The CDR3 contains 15 residues. Germline V CDR1 and CDR2: WNHNN, SYGVQD (reference sequence). Trimming pared 2 bases from V and 2 bases from J, leaving 13 bases between.

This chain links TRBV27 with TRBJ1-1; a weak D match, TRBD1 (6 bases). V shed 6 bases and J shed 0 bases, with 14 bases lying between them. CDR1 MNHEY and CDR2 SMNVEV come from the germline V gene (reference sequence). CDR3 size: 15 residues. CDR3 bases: TGTGCCAGCAGCCGGACAGTACGAATGAACACTGAAGCTTTCTTT. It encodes CASSRTVRMNTEAFF.

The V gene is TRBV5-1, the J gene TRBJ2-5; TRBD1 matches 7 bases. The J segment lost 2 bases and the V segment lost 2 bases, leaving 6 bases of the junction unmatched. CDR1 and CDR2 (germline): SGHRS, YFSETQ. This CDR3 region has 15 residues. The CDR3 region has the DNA TGCGCCAGCAGCTTCCCGGACAGGCCGCAAGAGACCCAGTACTTC. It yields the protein CASSFPDRPQETQYF.

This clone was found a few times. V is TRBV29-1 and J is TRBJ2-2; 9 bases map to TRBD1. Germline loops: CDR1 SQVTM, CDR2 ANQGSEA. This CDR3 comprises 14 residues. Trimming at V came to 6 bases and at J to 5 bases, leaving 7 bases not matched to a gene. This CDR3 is CSVVTGGWTGELFF. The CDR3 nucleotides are TGCAGCGTGGTGACAGGGGGATGGACCGGGGAGCTGTTTTTT.

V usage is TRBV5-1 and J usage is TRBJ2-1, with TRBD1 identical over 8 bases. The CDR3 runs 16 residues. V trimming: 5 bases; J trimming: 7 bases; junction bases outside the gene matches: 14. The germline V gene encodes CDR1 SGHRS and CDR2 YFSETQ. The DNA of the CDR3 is TGCGCCAGCAGACATATAACAGGGGGACGGGTTAATGAGCAGTTCTTC. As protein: CASRHITGGRVNEQFF.

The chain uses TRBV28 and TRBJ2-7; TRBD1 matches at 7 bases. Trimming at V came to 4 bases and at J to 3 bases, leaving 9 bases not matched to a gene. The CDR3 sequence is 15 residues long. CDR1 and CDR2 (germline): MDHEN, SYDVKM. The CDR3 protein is CASSYKTGKLYEQYF. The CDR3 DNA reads TGTGCCAGCAGTTACAAGACAGGGAAGCTCTACGAGCAGTACTTC.

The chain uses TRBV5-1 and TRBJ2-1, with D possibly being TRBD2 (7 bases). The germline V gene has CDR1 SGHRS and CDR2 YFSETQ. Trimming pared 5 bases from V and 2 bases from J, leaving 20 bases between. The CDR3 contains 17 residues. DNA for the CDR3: TGCGCCAGCAGAGGATCAATAAGAGGGGGGGCCTACAATGAGCAGTTCTTC. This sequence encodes CASRGSIRGGAYNEQFF.

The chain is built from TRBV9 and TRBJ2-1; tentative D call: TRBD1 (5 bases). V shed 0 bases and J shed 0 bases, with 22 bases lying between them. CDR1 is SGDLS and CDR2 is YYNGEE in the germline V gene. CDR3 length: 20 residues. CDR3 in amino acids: CASSVGAGNELFSSYNEQFF. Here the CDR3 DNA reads TGTGCCAGCAGCGTAGGGGCAGGGAATGAACTTTTCAGCTCCTACAATGAGCAGTTCTTC.

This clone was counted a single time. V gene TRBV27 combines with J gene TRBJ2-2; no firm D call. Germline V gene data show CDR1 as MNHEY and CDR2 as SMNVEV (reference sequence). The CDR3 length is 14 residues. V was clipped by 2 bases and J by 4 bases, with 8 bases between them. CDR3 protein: CASSLAAFTGELFF. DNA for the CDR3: TGTGCCAGCAGTTTAGCGGCATTCACCGGGGAGCTGTTTTTT.

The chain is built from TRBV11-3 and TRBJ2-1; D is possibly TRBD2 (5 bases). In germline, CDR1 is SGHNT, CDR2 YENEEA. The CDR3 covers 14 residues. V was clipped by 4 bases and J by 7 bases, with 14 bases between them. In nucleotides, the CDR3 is TGTGCCAGCAGCTCCTTCACGAGGGAGAATGAGCAGTTCTTC. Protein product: CASSSFTRENEQFF.

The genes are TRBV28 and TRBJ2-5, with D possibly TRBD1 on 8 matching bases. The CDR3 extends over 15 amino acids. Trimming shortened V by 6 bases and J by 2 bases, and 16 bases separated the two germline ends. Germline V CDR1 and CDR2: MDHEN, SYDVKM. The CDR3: CASRNGQGGQETQYF. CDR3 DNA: TGTGCCAGCAGAAACGGACAGGGAGGGCAAGAGACCCAGTACTTC.

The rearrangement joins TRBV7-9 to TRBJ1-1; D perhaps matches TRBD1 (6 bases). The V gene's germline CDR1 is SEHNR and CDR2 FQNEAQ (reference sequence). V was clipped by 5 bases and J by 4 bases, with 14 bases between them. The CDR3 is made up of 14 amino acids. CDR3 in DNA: TGTGCCAGCAGCCGAGCGGACAGTGGCACTGAAGCTTTCTTT. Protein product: CASSRADSGTEAFF.

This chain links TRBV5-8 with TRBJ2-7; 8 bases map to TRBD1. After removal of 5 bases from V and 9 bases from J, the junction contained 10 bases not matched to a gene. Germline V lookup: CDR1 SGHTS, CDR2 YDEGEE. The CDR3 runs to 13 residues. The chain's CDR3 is CASRVAGQGRQYF. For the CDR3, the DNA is TGTGCCAGCAGAGTAGCCGGACAGGGCAGGCAGTACTTC.

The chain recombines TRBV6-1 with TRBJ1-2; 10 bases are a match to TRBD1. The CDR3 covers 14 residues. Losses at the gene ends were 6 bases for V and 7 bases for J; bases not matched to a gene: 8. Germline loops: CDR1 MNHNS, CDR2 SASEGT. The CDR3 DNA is TGTGCCAGCAGGGACAGGGGGACCCGTGGTGGCTACACCTTC. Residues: CASRDRGTRGGYTF.